Listed below are T cell receptor beta chains from one sample, sequenced in a study of CD8+ T cells in alopecia areata. Profiling relied on immunoSEQ multiplex PCR, and the TCRdb table lists in-frame clones only, not all of them. The data contain over 200,000 clones, about three fifths of them seen just once; the ten biggest clones take up roughly 4.2%. The material sequenced was CD4+ T cells sorted from blood, taken at week 4, from a patient treated with tofacitinib. These receptors originate from a human donor with alopecia areata. The CDR3 runs from the conserved cysteine through the conserved F or W. The order of the fields is V gene, clone size, J gene, D gene, CDR3 DNA, CDR3 protein. A D gene is named only where the DNA matches it firmly. Only some rows state a clone size, as once, few, many or a class for expanded clones.

V gene: TRBV4-1
clone size: -
J gene: TRBJ2-1
D gene: -
CDR3 DNA: TGCGCCAGCAGCCAAGATGGTGCCGGGAATGAGCAGTTCTTC
CDR3 protein: CASSQDGAGNEQFF

V gene: TRBV7-2
clone size: few
J gene: TRBJ2-6
D gene: -
CDR3 DNA: TGTGCCAGCAGCTTAATGCGGGCCTCCTCTGGGGCCAACGTCCTGACTTTC
CDR3 protein: CASSLMRASSGANVLTF

V gene: TRBV7-2
clone size: -
J gene: TRBJ2-5
D gene: -
CDR3 DNA: TGTGCCAGCAGCTTTACGGAGACCCAGTACTTC
CDR3 protein: CASSFTETQYF

V gene: TRBV5-1
clone size: -
J gene: TRBJ2-7
D gene: -
CDR3 DNA: TGCGCCAGCAGCTCTTCGGCCCACCCCTACGAGCAGTACTTC
CDR3 protein: CASSSSAHPYEQYF

V gene: TRBV13
clone size: -
J gene: TRBJ2-1
D gene: TRBD2
CDR3 DNA: TGTGCCAGCAGCTTAGGACTAGCGGGGGGATCGGGCAATGAGCAGTTCTTC
CDR3 protein: CASSLGLAGGSGNEQFF

V gene: TRBV30
clone size: -
J gene: TRBJ2-2
D gene: -
CDR3 DNA: TGTGCCTGGAGTGTACGACGTCCCGGGGAGCTGTTTTTT
CDR3 protein: CAWSVRRPGELFF

V gene: TRBV6-1
clone size: -
J gene: TRBJ2-1
D gene: TRBD1
CDR3 DNA: TGTGCCAGCAGTGAAGCGGGACAGGGGAATGAGCAGTTCTTC
CDR3 protein: CASSEAGQGNEQFF

V gene: TRBV19
clone size: -
J gene: TRBJ1-2
D gene: TRBD1
CDR3 DNA: TGTGCCAGTAGTATCCCGGACAGGGTACTCTATGGCTACACCTTC
CDR3 protein: CASSIPDRVLYGYTF

V gene: TRBV6-6
clone size: once
J gene: TRBJ1-6
D gene: -
CDR3 DNA: TGTGCCAGCAGACCCCGATCGACCTATAATTCACCCCTCCACTTT
CDR3 protein: CASRPRSTYNSPLHF

V gene: TRBV5-1
clone size: -
J gene: TRBJ2-7
D gene: TRBD1
CDR3 DNA: TGCGCCAGCAGCTTGGCAGGACAGCTCACAGGGGCCTACGAGCAGTACTTC
CDR3 protein: CASSLAGQLTGAYEQYF

V gene: TRBV7-9
clone size: -
J gene: TRBJ1-3
D gene: TRBD1
CDR3 DNA: TGTGCCAGCAGCACCTACAGGGGGCCTGGAAACACCATATATTTT
CDR3 protein: CASSTYRGPGNTIYF

V gene: TRBV7-9
clone size: -
J gene: TRBJ2-5
D gene: -
CDR3 DNA: TGTGCCAGCAGCGGATGGACAGCGCAAGAGACCCAGTACTTC
CDR3 protein: CASSGWTAQETQYF

V gene: TRBV5-1
clone size: -
J gene: TRBJ2-7
D gene: TRBD1
CDR3 DNA: TGCGCCAGCAGCTCGCTAGTACAGGGGCCTGGCGAGCAGTACTTC
CDR3 protein: CASSSLVQGPGEQYF

V gene: TRBV4-3
clone size: -
J gene: TRBJ2-1
D gene: -
CDR3 DNA: TGCGCCAGCAGCCAAGAGATAGCGAATGAGCAGTTCTTC
CDR3 protein: CASSQEIANEQFF

V gene: TRBV10-3
clone size: -
J gene: TRBJ2-3
D gene: TRBD2
CDR3 DNA: TGTGCCATCAGCGCTAGCGGGGGAACAGATACGCAGTATTTT
CDR3 protein: CAISASGGTDTQYF

V gene: TRBV27
clone size: -
J gene: TRBJ1-5
D gene: TRBD1
CDR3 DNA: TGTGCCAGTCAAGCGGTGGGCAGGGGGATCCATCAGCCCCAGCATTTT
CDR3 protein: CASQAVGRGIHQPQHF

V gene: TRBV30
clone size: -
J gene: TRBJ2-5
D gene: -
CDR3 DNA: TGTGCCTGGAGTTCAGGAAATCAAGAGACCCAGTACTTC
CDR3 protein: CAWSSGNQETQYF

V gene: TRBV23-1
clone size: -
J gene: TRBJ1-5
D gene: -
CDR3 DNA: TGCGCCAGCAGGCGGGAATATGAGGGGGGAAGCAATCAGCCCCAGCATTTT
CDR3 protein: CASRREYEGGSNQPQHF

V gene: TRBV7-9
clone size: few
J gene: TRBJ1-1
D gene: -
CDR3 DNA: TGTGCCAGCAGCCCACAAGGTCGAAGGACTGAAGCTTTCTTT
CDR3 protein: CASSPQGRRTEAFF

V gene: TRBV2
clone size: -
J gene: TRBJ2-5
D gene: -
CDR3 DNA: TGTGCCAGCAGCAAACGAGGGAAAGAGACCCAGTACTTC
CDR3 protein: CASSKRGKETQYF

V gene: TRBV25-1
clone size: -
J gene: TRBJ2-7
D gene: -
CDR3 DNA: TGTGCCAGCAGGGGGGCGGGGAGCGCGTACGAGCAGTACTTC
CDR3 protein: CASRGAGSAYEQYF

V gene: TRBV2
clone size: -
J gene: TRBJ1-4
D gene: -
CDR3 DNA: TGTGCCAGCAGATTTAATGAAAAACTGTTTTTT
CDR3 protein: CASRFNEKLFF

V gene: TRBV10-3
clone size: -
J gene: TRBJ1-5
D gene: -
CDR3 DNA: TGTGCCATCAGTGATTCGCTGGATCAGCCCCAGCATTTT
CDR3 protein: CAISDSLDQPQHF

V gene: TRBV7-2
clone size: -
J gene: TRBJ2-6
D gene: -
CDR3 DNA: TGTGCCAGCAGCTTAGACCCGGGGGCTGGGGCCAACGTCCTGACTTTC
CDR3 protein: CASSLDPGAGANVLTF

V gene: TRBV4-2
clone size: many
J gene: TRBJ2-2
D gene: -
CDR3 DNA: TGTGCCAGCAGCTCATACACCGGGGAGCTGTTTTTT
CDR3 protein: CASSSYTGELFF

V gene: TRBV7-9
clone size: few
J gene: TRBJ1-6
D gene: -
CDR3 DNA: TGTGCCAGCAGCCGCGACAAGACTCCCCTCCACTTT
CDR3 protein: CASSRDKTPLHF

V gene: TRBV10-3
clone size: -
J gene: TRBJ1-1
D gene: -
CDR3 DNA: TGTGCCATCAGAAAACCGGACAGCCCGAACACTGAAGCTTTCTTT
CDR3 protein: CAIRKPDSPNTEAFF

V gene: TRBV10-3
clone size: few
J gene: TRBJ2-1
D gene: TRBD1
CDR3 DNA: TGTGCCATCAGTGAGGGACAGGGAGTAAATGAGCAGTTCTTC
CDR3 protein: CAISEGQGVNEQFF

V gene: TRBV4-1
clone size: -
J gene: TRBJ1-2
D gene: -
CDR3 DNA: TGCGCCAGCAGCCAAGAGGGCCTCTATGGCTACACCTTC
CDR3 protein: CASSQEGLYGYTF

V gene: TRBV30
clone size: -
J gene: TRBJ2-5
D gene: -
CDR3 DNA: TGTGCCTGGAGGGGGGACTGGGGGGAGACCCAGTACTTC
CDR3 protein: CAWRGDWGETQYF

V gene: TRBV29-1
clone size: few
J gene: TRBJ2-7
D gene: -
CDR3 DNA: TGCAGCGTGAAGTTTATCAGGGAAACCTACGAGCAGTACTTC
CDR3 protein: CSVKFIRETYEQYF

V gene: TRBV27
clone size: once
J gene: TRBJ1-4
D gene: TRBD1
CDR3 DNA: TGTGCCAGCAGTTCCGGGACAGGGGGCGAGGAAAAACTGTTTTTT
CDR3 protein: CASSSGTGGEEKLFF

V gene: TRBV7-2
clone size: -
J gene: TRBJ1-2
D gene: TRBD1
CDR3 DNA: TGTGCCAGCAGCCTGGGACAGGGATATGGCTACACCTTC
CDR3 protein: CASSLGQGYGYTF

V gene: TRBV5-1
clone size: -
J gene: TRBJ1-4
D gene: -
CDR3 DNA: TGCGCCAGCAGCCTGACAGCAACTAATGAAAAACTGTTTTTT
CDR3 protein: CASSLTATNEKLFF

V gene: TRBV6-5
clone size: -
J gene: TRBJ1-4
D gene: -
CDR3 DNA: TGTGCCAGCAGTTACTCGAGGGATCGGGAAAAACTGTTTTTT
CDR3 protein: CASSYSRDREKLFF

V gene: TRBV6-5
clone size: -
J gene: TRBJ2-5
D gene: TRBD2
CDR3 DNA: TGTGCCAGCAGTCTAGCGGGGGACACCCAAGAGACCCAGTACTTC
CDR3 protein: CASSLAGDTQETQYF

V gene: TRBV2
clone size: -
J gene: TRBJ2-7
D gene: TRBD1
CDR3 DNA: TGTGCCAGCAGTGGGGGACAGCGCGAGCAGTACTTC
CDR3 protein: CASSGGQREQYF

V gene: TRBV2
clone size: -
J gene: TRBJ2-7
D gene: -
CDR3 DNA: TGTGCCAGCAGCGCAGGACAGAATCTCCCGAACTTC
CDR3 protein: CASSAGQNLPNF

V gene: TRBV5-1
clone size: -
J gene: TRBJ2-7
D gene: TRBD2
CDR3 DNA: TGCGCCAGCAGCTTGGGGACTAGGGCCGGCGAGCAGTACTTC
CDR3 protein: CASSLGTRAGEQYF

V gene: TRBV27
clone size: few
J gene: TRBJ1-1
D gene: TRBD1
CDR3 DNA: TGTGCCAGCAGTTTCGGTTTGGACAGGGTCACTGAAGCTTTCTTT
CDR3 protein: CASSFGLDRVTEAFF

V gene: TRBV7-2
clone size: -
J gene: TRBJ2-3
D gene: -
CDR3 DNA: TGTGCCAGCAGCTTAAATTCCGGGGCAGATACGCAGTATTTT
CDR3 protein: CASSLNSGADTQYF

V gene: TRBV6-5
clone size: -
J gene: TRBJ1-2
D gene: -
CDR3 DNA: TGTGCCAGCAGTTACTCCAGTGCCTATGGCTACACCTTC
CDR3 protein: CASSYSSAYGYTF

V gene: TRBV7-2
clone size: -
J gene: TRBJ1-2
D gene: -
CDR3 DNA: TGTGCCAGCAGCTTAGAGACAGCTAACTATGGCTACACCTTC
CDR3 protein: CASSLETANYGYTF

V gene: TRBV7-2
clone size: -
J gene: TRBJ2-5
D gene: TRBD1
CDR3 DNA: TGTGCCAGCAGCTCCAGGGGGTTGGAGACCCAGTACTTC
CDR3 protein: CASSSRGLETQYF

V gene: TRBV6-1
clone size: few
J gene: TRBJ1-6
D gene: -
CDR3 DNA: TGTGCCAGCAGTGGACAGTGGGGGGGTACTCTTGACAATCCACCCCTCCACTTT
CDR3 protein: CASSGQWGGTLDNPPLHF

V gene: TRBV4-1
clone size: -
J gene: TRBJ2-5
D gene: -
CDR3 DNA: TGCGCCAGCAGCCAACAAGGATTACAAGAGACCCAGTACTTC
CDR3 protein: CASSQQGLQETQYF

V gene: TRBV9
clone size: few
J gene: TRBJ1-2
D gene: TRBD1
CDR3 DNA: TGTGCCAGCAGCGTAGACTCCAAAGGACAGGTCGGCTATGGCTACACCTTC
CDR3 protein: CASSVDSKGQVGYGYTF

V gene: TRBV5-4
clone size: -
J gene: TRBJ2-1
D gene: -
CDR3 DNA: TGTGCCAGCAGCTTGGGGGGCGGTGCTTCCTACAATGAGCAGTTCTTC
CDR3 protein: CASSLGGGASYNEQFF

V gene: TRBV6-6
clone size: -
J gene: TRBJ1-4
D gene: -
CDR3 DNA: TGTGCCAGCACCAGGACTGCAACTAATGAAAAACTGTTTTTT
CDR3 protein: CASTRTATNEKLFF

V gene: TRBV2
clone size: -
J gene: TRBJ2-7
D gene: -
CDR3 DNA: TGTGCCAGTACCGTAGAGGGCTTGGGTTACGAGCAGTACTTC
CDR3 protein: CASTVEGLGYEQYF

V gene: TRBV4-1
clone size: -
J gene: TRBJ2-1
D gene: -
CDR3 DNA: TGCGCCAGCAGCCAAGGTAGAAGCGATGAGCAGTTCTTC
CDR3 protein: CASSQGRSDEQFF

V gene: TRBV5-1
clone size: -
J gene: TRBJ2-1
D gene: -
CDR3 DNA: TGCGCCAGCAGCTTGGATCAGGGTTCGGGCAATGAGCAGTTCTTC
CDR3 protein: CASSLDQGSGNEQFF

V gene: TRBV6-6
clone size: -
J gene: TRBJ2-2
D gene: -
CDR3 DNA: TGTGCCAGCAGAGCACTGAACACCGGGGAGCTGTTTTTT
CDR3 protein: CASRALNTGELFF

V gene: TRBV6-5
clone size: few
J gene: TRBJ2-7
D gene: TRBD2
CDR3 DNA: TGTGCCAGCAGTTACCTAAGAAGCGGGGGTTCATCCGAGCAGTACTTC
CDR3 protein: CASSYLRSGGSSEQYF

V gene: TRBV29-1
clone size: -
J gene: TRBJ1-2
D gene: TRBD1
CDR3 DNA: TGCAGCGTTGATCTGTCAGGGGGCGGTGGCTATGGCTACACCTTC
CDR3 protein: CSVDLSGGGGYGYTF

V gene: TRBV5-1
clone size: once
J gene: TRBJ2-1
D gene: -
CDR3 DNA: TGCGCCAGCAGCTTGAACAGGGCCGAAGATGAGCAGTTCTTC
CDR3 protein: CASSLNRAEDEQFF

V gene: TRBV30
clone size: -
J gene: TRBJ1-5
D gene: -
CDR3 DNA: TGTGCCTGGAGTAGGTCCCTTAATCAGCCCCAGCATTTT
CDR3 protein: CAWSRSLNQPQHF

V gene: TRBV7-9
clone size: -
J gene: TRBJ2-7
D gene: TRBD1
CDR3 DNA: TGTGCCAGCAGCTCAGAGGGACAGGCGACCTACGAGCAGTACTTC
CDR3 protein: CASSSEGQATYEQYF

V gene: TRBV2
clone size: few
J gene: TRBJ2-5
D gene: TRBD1
CDR3 DNA: TGTGCCAGCCGACAGGGGTCCGCGTCGGCCCAGTACTTC
CDR3 protein: CASRQGSASAQYF